The rows below give T cell receptor beta chains drawn from one sample of a study of beta chain features in type 1 diabetes. The table came from immunoSEQ multiplex PCR; TCRdb's copy has only in-frame clones and leaves some out. The table has about 150,000 clones, about a tenth seen once. The specimen sequenced was central memory CD4+ T cells from blood. These receptors were collected from a man aged 30-40 years with type 1 diabetes. CDR3s include the opening cysteine and the closing phenylalanine or tryptophan. D genes are given only for firm matches. Clone size is shown for a subset of rows, as once, few, many or a class of expanded clone.

D: -; J: TRBJ1-3; V: TRBV30; length: 12; size: few; DNA: TGTGCCTGGAGTGACAGCAGAAACACCATATATTTT; CDR3: CAWSDSRNTIYF
D: -; J: TRBJ2-7; V: TRBV29-1; length: 14; size: -; DNA: TGCAGCGTTGGAAGGGGATGGGGCTCCTACGAGCAGTACTTC; CDR3: CSVGRGWGSYEQYF
D: -; J: TRBJ2-5; V: TRBV5-5; length: 13; size: few; DNA: TGTGCCAGCAGCGTTCAGGCGTCGGAGACCCAGTACTTC; CDR3: CASSVQASETQYF
D: -; J: TRBJ1-2; V: TRBV6-1; length: 10; size: -; DNA: TGTGCCAGCAGGGAGTATGGCTACACCTTC; CDR3: CASREYGYTF
D: TRBD1; J: TRBJ1-5; V: TRBV4-1; length: 16; size: few; DNA: TGCGCCAGCAGCCAAGACCCGACAGGGGTGAGTCAGCCCCAGCATTTT; CDR3: CASSQDPTGVSQPQHF
D: TRBD1; J: TRBJ2-1; V: TRBV28; length: 13; size: -; DNA: TGTGCCAGCGAACAGGGGGTCAGGAATGAGCAGTTCTTC; CDR3: CASEQGVRNEQFF
D: -; J: TRBJ2-1; V: TRBV28; length: 12; size: few; DNA: TGTGCCACGGGACAATCGGGGGGTGAGCAGTTCTTC; CDR3: CATGQSGGEQFF
D: TRBD1; J: TRBJ1-5; V: TRBV4-2; length: 15; size: -; DNA: TGTGCCAGCAGCCAAGATGGAGGGGGCAGGGAGCCCCAGCATTTT; CDR3: CASSQDGGGREPQHF
D: -; J: TRBJ1-1; V: TRBV28; length: 16; size: few; DNA: TGTGCCAGCAGCCCTCCGAGTCTGCTAGAGAACACTGAAGCTTTCTTT; CDR3: CASSPPSLLENTEAFF
D: -; J: TRBJ2-3; V: TRBV23-1; length: 10; size: many; DNA: TGCGCCAGCACTGCAGATACGCAGTATTTT; CDR3: CASTADTQYF
D: -; J: TRBJ2-1; V: TRBV9; length: 17; size: few; DNA: TGTGCCAGCAGCGTGGGGTTCGGCAGGGGCTCCTACAATGAGCAGTTCTTC; CDR3: CASSVGFGRGSYNEQFF
D: -; J: TRBJ2-5; V: TRBV7-9; length: 12; size: few; DNA: TGTGCCAGCAGCTTAGTCGGGGAGACCCAGTACTTC; CDR3: CASSLVGETQYF
D: TRBD2; J: TRBJ2-7; V: TRBV11-2; length: 15; size: -; DNA: TGTGCCAGCAGCTTATATATTAGCGGGAGCTACGAGCAGTACTTC; CDR3: CASSLYISGSYEQYF
D: -; J: TRBJ1-5; V: TRBV28; length: 15; size: few; DNA: TGTGCCAGCAGTTCCCCTAATAGTGACAATCAGCCCCAGCATTTT; CDR3: CASSSPNSDNQPQHF
D: -; J: TRBJ1-3; V: TRBV11-2; length: 12; size: -; DNA: TGTGCCAGCAGCCACTCTGGAAACACCATATATTTT; CDR3: CASSHSGNTIYF
D: TRBD1; J: TRBJ2-3; V: TRBV28; length: 15; size: few; DNA: TGTGCCAGCAGACCGGACAGGGCGCGGACAGATACGCAGTATTTT; CDR3: CASRPDRARTDTQYF
D: -; J: TRBJ1-4; V: TRBV5-5; length: 15; size: few; DNA: TGTGCCAGCACCAAATCCGAGGGAAGGAAGGAAAAACTGTTTTTT; CDR3: CASTKSEGRKEKLFF
D: -; J: TRBJ2-5; V: TRBV5-1; length: 15; size: -; DNA: TGCGCCAGCAGCTCCGGGACTCTAAACCAAGAGACCCAGTACTTC; CDR3: CASSSGTLNQETQYF
D: TRBD1; J: TRBJ2-5; V: TRBV6-1; length: 15; size: few; DNA: TGTGCCAGCAGTGAACTGGGACAGCCACAAGAGACCCAGTACTTC; CDR3: CASSELGQPQETQYF
D: -; J: TRBJ1-5; V: TRBV7-2; length: 13; size: -; DNA: TGTGCCAGCAGCCCAGGGGCCAGTCAGCCCCAGCATTTT; CDR3: CASSPGASQPQHF
D: -; J: TRBJ2-5; V: TRBV7-6; length: 15; size: few; DNA: TGTGCCAGCAGCTTATCGTCCAGCGGGCGGGAGACCCAGTACTTC; CDR3: CASSLSSSGRETQYF
D: TRBD2; J: TRBJ2-7; V: TRBV7-9; length: 15; size: -; DNA: TGTGCCAGCGTCGAGGGGAGCGGGAGTTTCGACGAGCAGTACTTC; CDR3: CASVEGSGSFDEQYF
D: -; J: TRBJ1-2; V: TRBV5-1; length: 15; size: few; DNA: TGCGCCAGCAGCCGGGGGGTAGGGTCGGACTATGGCTACACCTTC; CDR3: CASSRGVGSDYGYTF
D: TRBD1; J: TRBJ2-4; V: TRBV28; length: 17; size: few; DNA: TGTGCCAGCAGTTCATTAACCGGGACAGGGAGAGGATACATTCAGTACTTC; CDR3: CASSSLTGTGRGYIQYF
D: TRBD1; J: TRBJ2-1; V: TRBV4-3; length: 14; size: -; DNA: TGCGCCAGCAGTTTGACAGGGACCCACAATGAGCAGTTCTTC; CDR3: CASSLTGTHNEQFF
D: -; J: TRBJ2-1; V: TRBV7-3; length: 15; size: -; DNA: TGTGCCAGCAGCCCGTCCCTTCTCGAGTCGGATGAGCAGTTCTTC; CDR3: CASSPSLLESDEQFF
D: -; J: TRBJ2-1; V: TRBV7-2; length: 15; size: few; DNA: TGTGCCAGCAGCCTCCGGGACTCCGGTGAAGGTGAGCAGTTCTTC; CDR3: CASSLRDSGEGEQFF
D: TRBD1; J: TRBJ2-7; V: TRBV10-2; length: 14; size: -; DNA: TGCGCCAGCAGACCGGGACAGGGGTTGTACGAGCAGTACTTC; CDR3: CASRPGQGLYEQYF
D: TRBD2; J: TRBJ2-7; V: TRBV4-3; length: 15; size: -; DNA: TGCGCCAGCAGCCAATACCTAGCGGGAACCTACGAGCAGTACTTC; CDR3: CASSQYLAGTYEQYF